This T cell receptor (beta chain) was captured in a study of cytomegalovirus exposure and HLA in healthy donors. Study observations and caveats: TCR sequences were mostly rare, though some public TCRs occurred in many donors. Researchers catalogued about 150 TCR beta chains as cytomegalovirus-associated.

CDR1 is SGHAT, CDR2 FQNNGV, per germline. This CDR3 comprises 19 residues. Between the trimmed V and J ends, which lost 5 bases and 1 base, there was a span of 24 bases. Donors came from a validation cohort of 95 to 150 subjects, distinct from the first 666-subject cohort. Produced via immunoSEQ multiplex PCR; TCRdb's table is partial and in-frame only. The table has around 75,000 clones, around four fifths seen once. For this clone: Antigen specificity is unknown.

The specimen sequenced was PBMCs. The V and J genes are TRBV11-2 and TRBJ2-1; D ambiguous. The source is a man under 40 in good health and CMV-seronegative. The CDR3 nucleotides read TGTGCCAGCAGCGCCTTGTTTCAATTTCTAGTGAAGTCCTACAATGAGCAGTTCTTC. Amino acids: CASSALFQFLVKSYNEQFF.